The present T cell receptor (beta chain) was sequenced within a study of control samples from healthy donors and cancer patients. Profiled with immunoSEQ multiplex PCR; TCRdb holds only in-frame clones, not every one. The table has around 170,000 clones, 85% to 95% seen once; the top ten hold 1.2% to 1.5%. CDR1 and CDR2 from the germline V gene are LGHNA and YSLEER. Trimming took off 3 bases at V and 0 bases at J, with 10 bases between the two ends. This CDR3 is 15 amino acids long. The origin of this receptor is a man aged 30 to 39 in good health. Source material: blood. This chain connects TRBV4-3 to TRBJ2-3; D might be TRBD1 (5 bases). The CDR3 loop reads CASSQAPGSTDTQYF. CDR3 nucleotides: TGCGCCAGCAGCCAGGCGCCAGGGAGCACAGATACGCAGTATTTT.